The entry below describes one T cell receptor beta chain. This record comes from a study of blood T cell repertoires in COVID-19. Study details: Both acute and convalescent COVID-19 samples were obtained from the United States, Italy and Spain. Sources were T cells, B-cell-depleted T cells, or PBMCs; the material itself was cDNA or gDNA.

CDR1 and CDR2 from the germline V gene are SGHNT and YENEEA. V dropped 1 base and J dropped 1 base, with 4 bases sitting between them. The CDR3 sequence is 13 residues long. In the authors' methods: Reference gene primer amplification in the assay estimated nucleated cell counts. The assay was immunoSEQ multiplex PCR, and TCRdb's table has in-frame clones only and misses some. The DNA gave D and trimming, while V, J and clone size come from that table. Among 200,000 to 300,000 clones listed, approximately 87% were seen once. The source of this sequence is a woman between 45 and 60 years old with acute or convalescent COVID-19. V usage is TRBV11-3 and J usage is TRBJ1-1; D unresolved. Material: peripheral blood. CDR3 sequence: CASSLVQNTEAFF. CDR3 nucleotides: TGTGCCAGCAGCTTAGTCCAGAACACTGAAGCTTTCTTT.